Each of the 24 T cell receptor beta chains below was sequenced from the same sample in a study of blood T cell repertoires in COVID-19. Using immunoSEQ multiplex PCR, the repertoire was profiled, and TCRdb retains in-frame clones only, with some absent. The table has under 500,000 clones, 70% to 90% seen once. The specimen was PBMCs or T cells enriched from blood (not recorded which). The source of these receptors is a woman between 18 and 29 years old with acute COVID-19.

The V and J genes are TRBV5-6 and TRBJ1-2; no definite D call. The CDR3 runs to 12 residues. CDR1 is SGHDT, CDR2 YYEEEE, per germline. V lost 0 bases to trimming and J lost 10 bases, with 10 bases between them. The CDR3 loop is CASSLATEDYTF. The CDR3 region has the DNA TGTGCCAGCAGCTTGGCCACGGAGGACTACACCTTC. Variable domain in full (rest from reference TRBV5-6 and TRBJ1-2): DAGVTQSPTHLIKTRGQQVTLRCSPKSGHDTVSWYQQALGQGPQFIFQYYEEEERQRGNFPDRFSGHQFPNYSSELNVNALLLGDSALYLCASSLATEDYTFGSGTRLTVV.

This clone was recorded only once. J is TRBJ2-7 and V is TRBV2; TRBD1 is a possible D gene (6 bases). V lost 2 bases and J 3 bases, leaving 14 bases between the germline ends. Germline CDR1 is SNHLY and CDR2 is FYNNEI. The CDR3 covers 15 residues. The chain's CDR3 is CASSEQQGTFYEQYF. CDR3 in DNA: TGTGCCAGCAGTGAACAACAGGGAACGTTCTACGAGCAGTACTTC.

The chain has TRBV5-4 and TRBJ1-5; TRBD1 matches at 11 bases. The V gene end was trimmed by 4 bases and the J gene end by 6 bases; junction bases not matched to a gene: 6. The CDR3 consists of 15 residues. CDR1 and CDR2 (germline): SGHNT, YYREEE (reference sequence). The CDR3 is CASSPGQGVGQPQHF. CDR3 nucleotide sequence: TGTGCCAGCAGCCCGGGACAGGGGGTAGGTCAGCCCCAGCATTTT.

The chain uses TRBV10-3 and TRBJ1-1; 10 nucleotides agree with TRBD1. Germline CDR1 and CDR2: ENHRY and SYGVKD. CDR3 length: 14 residues. Trimming at V came to 3 bases and at J to 6 bases, leaving 4 bases not matched to a gene. The CDR3 reads CAISDGDRGAEAFF. The CDR3, as DNA: TGTGCCATCAGTGACGGGGACAGGGGTGCTGAAGCTTTCTTT.

The V gene is TRBV6-5, the J gene TRBJ1-2; D is possibly TRBD1 (5 bases). Germline values: CDR1 MNHEY, CDR2 SVGAGI. Trimming took 6 bases from V and 8 from J, leaving 13 bases between them. The CDR3 is made up of 12 amino acids. CDR3 nucleotide sequence: TGTGCCAGCAGGCAGGGTGGATGGGGCTACACCTTC. Its translation: CASRQGGWGYTF.

In this sample, this clone turned up a few times. This chain links TRBV11-2 with TRBJ1-4, with D perhaps matching TRBD1 (6 bases). The V gene lost 1 base and the J gene lost 3 bases, with 6 bases spanning the gap. CDR3 length: 14 amino acids. From germline, CDR1 is SGHAT and CDR2 FQNNGV. CDR3 residues: CASSLGQANEKLFF. The DNA of the CDR3 is TGTGCCAGCAGCTTAGGACAGGCTAATGAAAAACTGTTTTTT. Full variable domain (outside the CDR3, taken from reference TRBV11-2 and TRBJ1-4): EAGVAQSPRYKIIEKRQSVAFWCNPISGHATLYWYQQILGQGPKLLIQFQNNGVVDDSQLPKDRFSAERLKGVDSTLKIQPAKLEDSAVYLCASSLGQANEKLFFGSGTQLSVL.

The chain links TRBV9 to TRBJ1-3; possibly TRBD1 for D (6 bases). Germline V gene sequence: CDR1 SGDLS, CDR2 YYNGEE. Trimming pared 4 bases from V and 0 bases from J, leaving 17 bases between. The CDR3 has 17 amino acids. CDR3 residues: CASSPRGGKYSGNTIYF. DNA of the CDR3: TGTGCCAGCAGCCCAAGGGGGGGGAAATACTCTGGAAACACCATATATTTT.

This chain uses TRBV7-2 with TRBJ1-4; D ambiguous. Per the germline V gene, CDR1 is SGHTA and CDR2 is FQGNSA. The CDR3 totals 13 residues. V lost 6 bases to trimming and J lost 8 bases, with 13 bases between them. For the CDR3, the DNA is TGTGCCAGCAGTTTGACCCGAGGAGAAAAACTGTTTTTT. Its translation: CASSLTRGEKLFF.

The chain's CDR3 is CASSIQWTGYGTDTQYF. The CDR3 DNA reads TGTGCCAGTAGTATTCAGTGGACAGGGTATGGGACAGATACGCAGTATTTT. The chain uses TRBV19 and TRBJ2-3, with TRBD1 identical over 8 bases. CDR3 size: 17 residues. CDR1 and CDR2 from the germline V gene are LNHDA and SQIVND (reference sequence). Trimming at V came to 3 bases and at J to 3 bases, leaving 11 bases not matched to a gene. Looking up the rest from reference TRBV19 and TRBJ2-3 gives the full variable domain: DGGITQSPKYLFRKEGQNVTLSCEQNLNHDAMYWYRQDPGQGLRLIYYSQIVNDFQKGDIAEGYSVSREKKESFPLTVTSAQKNPTAFYLCASSIQWTGYGTDTQYFGPGTRLTVL.

This clone was detected once. V gene TRBV25-1 combines with J gene TRBJ1-4, with D maybe TRBD1 (6 bases). This CDR3 has 14 residues. The V gene's germline CDR1 is MGHDK and CDR2 SYGVNS. Between the trimmed V and J ends, which lost 3 bases and 7 bases, there was a span of 12 bases. CDR3 nucleotides: TGTGCCAGCAGTGAGTGGGGGCGCGGTGAAAAACTGTTTTTT. Encoded protein: CASSEWGRGEKLFF.

The genes are TRBV19 and TRBJ1-1, with TRBD1 matching 8 bases. The CDR3 is made up of 14 amino acids. J gave up 1 base and V 6 bases, and 4 bases lay outside the gene matches. Germline V CDR1 and CDR2: LNHDA, SQIVND (reference sequence). The CDR3 nucleotides are TGTGCCAGTAGGGGACAGGCTGGGAACACTGAAGCTTTCTTT. It encodes CASRGQAGNTEAFF.

J is TRBJ1-1 and V is TRBV6-5, with D hard to call. Germline V gene lookup returns CDR1 MNHEY and CDR2 SVGAGI. The CDR3 has 12 amino acids. The ends were cut back, 2 bases at V and 7 bases at J, with 8 bases in the middle. In DNA form, the CDR3 reads TGTGCCAGCAGTTACCCGCGGGGTGAAGCTTTCTTT. It encodes CASSYPRGEAFF.

The chain carries TRBV4-3 and TRBJ2-1, with D perhaps TRBD2 (6 bases). There are 17 residues in the CDR3. Germline loops: CDR1 LGHNA, CDR2 YSLEER. V was pared by 0 bases and J by 0 bases, with 12 bases between. The CDR3 DNA follows: TGCGCCAGCAGCCAAGATTATTCGGGACTCTCCTACAATGAGCAGTTCTTC. Encoded protein: CASSQDYSGLSYNEQFF.

This clone was detected once. The CDR3: CASSQDITSTDTQYF. The CDR3 bases are TGCGCCAGCAGCCAAGATATAACAAGCACAGATACGCAGTATTTT. The V call is TRBV4-3, the J call TRBJ2-3; D ambiguous. The CDR3 covers 15 residues. Germline V gives CDR1 LGHNA, CDR2 YSLEER. With 0 bases removed from V and 0 bases from J, the gap between germline ends came to 7 bases.

This chain joins TRBV7-2 and TRBJ1-1; D is uncertain. CDR3 length: 10 residues. Germline lookup yields CDR1 SGHTA and CDR2 FQGNSA. CDR3 in amino acids: CVRDKTEAFF. DNA of the CDR3: TGTGTACGGGATAAGACTGAAGCTTTCTTT.

This clone showed up just a few times. The CDR3 here is CSTGSRTDTQYF. CDR3 in DNA: TGCAGCACGGGTTCTAGAACAGATACGCAGTATTTT. The rearrangement uses TRBV29-1 and TRBJ2-3; D uncertain. The CDR3 has 12 residues. Germline CDR1 and CDR2: SQVTM and ANQGSEA. The V and J ends lost 8 bases and 3 bases respectively, with 12 bases between them.

This clone was found once. This chain connects TRBV27 to TRBJ1-2, with D possibly being TRBD1 (6 bases). Germline CDR1 reads MNHEY; CDR2 reads SMNVEV (reference sequence). V lost 2 bases and J 4 bases, leaving 8 bases between the germline ends. The CDR3 runs to 13 residues. The CDR3, as DNA: TGTGCCAGCAGTTTAAAACAGGGCTATGGCTACACCTTC. Its protein product is CASSLKQGYGYTF.

V usage is TRBV7-3 and J usage is TRBJ2-5; 8 positions agree with TRBD2. Per germline, CDR1 SGHTA and CDR2 FQGTGA. The CDR3 totals 15 residues. The ends lost 8 bases at V and 2 bases at J; junction bases unmatched: 10. Here the CDR3 reads CASALAGGRQETQYF. The CDR3 region has the DNA TGTGCCAGCGCTCTCGCGGGGGGCCGGCAAGAGACCCAGTACTTC.

The CDR3 region is CASSLTRGGAETQYF. The CDR3 DNA is TGTGCCAGCAGCCTGACACGGGGAGGGGCGGAGACCCAGTACTTC. This sequence joins TRBV27 and TRBJ2-5; 7 nucleotides align to TRBD2. V shed 6 bases, J shed 5 bases, and the junction held 12 bases outside the gene matches. Germline V gene sequence: CDR1 MNHEY, CDR2 SMNVEV (reference sequence). This CDR3 has 15 amino acids.

V gene TRBV27 combines with J gene TRBJ1-4; 9 bases are a match to TRBD1. This CDR3 contains 15 residues. V lost 6 bases and J lost 3; bases outside the gene matches: 5. Germline CDR1 reads MNHEY; CDR2 reads SMNVEV (reference sequence). The CDR3: CASRDRGTANEKLFF. The DNA for the CDR3 is TGTGCCAGCAGGGACAGGGGTACGGCTAATGAAAAACTGTTTTTT.

This clone was detected only a few times. The V gene is TRBV7-9, the J gene TRBJ1-5; TRBD1 matches 9 bases. CDR1 is SEHNR, CDR2 FQNEAQ, per germline (reference sequence). This CDR3 spans 16 amino acids. With 1 base clipped from V and 5 bases from J, the junction kept 6 bases outside the gene matches. The CDR3: CASSLGVGDRDQPQHF. The CDR3 DNA sequence: TGTGCCAGCAGCTTAGGGGTGGGGGACAGGGATCAGCCCCAGCATTTT.

This clone came up a few times. The CDR3 loop is CASSDSSGGGQFF. CDR3 in DNA: TGTGCCAGCAGCGATTCTTCGGGAGGCGGCCAGTTCTTC. J is TRBJ2-1 and V is TRBV7-2; 7 bases align to TRBD2. V trimming: 5 bases; J trimming: 13 bases; junction bases outside the gene matches: 11. CDR3 size: 13 residues. In germline, CDR1 is SGHTA, CDR2 FQGNSA.

The chain has TRBV3-1 (or the pseudogene TRBV3-2) and TRBJ2-1, with a possible D match to TRBD2 (5 bases). V was cut by 1 base and J by 9 bases, with 7 bases left in between. Germline V gives CDR1 LGHDT, CDR2 YNNKEL (reference sequence). This CDR3 is built from 12 residues. The CDR3 nucleotides read TGTGCCAGCAGCCAAGTTGGGAGTGAGCAGTTCTTC. It codes for CASSQVGSEQFF.

This chain joins TRBV5-1 and TRBJ1-1; TRBD1 matches at 10 bases. The CDR3 runs to 15 residues. The V gene end was trimmed by 0 bases and the J gene end by 4 bases; junction bases not matched to a gene: 3. Germline loops: CDR1 SGHRS, CDR2 YFSETQ. The CDR3 DNA reads as TGCGCCAGCAGCTTGGGGGACAGGGGTGGCACTGAAGCTTTCTTT. Amino acid sequence: CASSLGDRGGTEAFF. The full variable domain, completed using reference TRBV5-1 and TRBJ1-1, is KAGVTQTPRYLIKTRGQQVTLSCSPISGHRSVSWYQQTPGQGLQFLFEYFSETQRNKGNFPGRFSGRQFSNSRSEMNVSTLELGDSALYLCASSLGDRGGTEAFFGQGTRLTVV.